Presented here are 15 T cell receptor beta chains from one specimen sequenced in a study of T cells after yellow fever vaccination. TCRdb processed the 5' RACE reads anew with MiXCR; each CDR3 protein has one entry. The repertoire consists of fewer than 400,000 distinct CDR3 sequences, with more than 5.5% occurring once and the leading ten covering about 15%. The sample in question was PBMCs, obtained 5 days after the yellow fever booster vaccination. The receptor set was obtained from a man under 40 who received the YFV17D yellow fever vaccine.

This clonotype came up a few times. This rearrangement joins TRBV20-1 to TRBJ1-6; D unclear. CDR1 is DFQATT, CDR2 SNEGSKA, per germline (reference sequence). The CDR3 loop spans 14 amino acids. Trimming took 0 bases from V and 10 from J, leaving 13 bases between them. The CDR3 loop reads CSARDRLKDSPLHF. For the CDR3, the DNA is TGCAGTGCTAGAGACCGATTAAAGGACTCACCCCTCCACTTT.

The chain has TRBV6-5 and TRBJ2-5; no clear D gene. Trimming cost V 0 bases and J 1 base, with 9 bases left between them. This CDR3 comprises 15 residues. Looked up from germline, CDR1 is MNHEY and CDR2 is SVGAGI. CDR3 DNA: TGTGCCAGCAGTTACTCGGGTGGGTCCCAAGAGACCCAGTACTTC. It is translated as CASSYSGGSQETQYF.

This clonotype was counted a few times. J is TRBJ2-1 and V is TRBV3-1; D might be TRBD2 (6 bases). CDR3 length: 13 residues. CDR1 is LGHDT, CDR2 YNNKEL, per germline (reference sequence). Trimming pared 5 bases from V and 7 bases from J, leaving 12 bases between. DNA of the CDR3: TGTGCCAGCAGCTCCAATCGGGGGAATGAGCAGTTCTTC. Translated, it gives CASSSNRGNEQFF.

This clonotype showed up many times. The rearrangement joins TRBV7-2 to TRBJ2-7; 7 positions match TRBD2. The germline V gene has CDR1 SGHTA and CDR2 FQGNSA. The CDR3 has 16 amino acids. V shed 4 bases and J 0 bases; nucleotides not matched to a gene: 9. As DNA, the CDR3 is TGTGCCAGCAGCTCCGAACATAGCGGGTACTCCTACGAGCAGTACTTC. This sequence encodes CASSSEHSGYSYEQYF.

This clonotype has only a few counts. V and J are TRBV20-1 and TRBJ2-5, with TRBD1 as a possible D gene (5 bases). The CDR3 is 14 amino acids. Trimming took off 5 bases at V and 8 bases at J, with 21 bases between the two ends. Germline V gene lookup returns CDR1 DFQATT and CDR2 SNEGSKA (reference sequence). CDR3 bases: TGCAGTGCTGCCCCCTGGGGCAGTTCAGATACCCAGTACTTC. Translation gives CSAAPWGSSDTQYF.

This chain uses TRBV9 with TRBJ2-3; a possible D gene is TRBD1 (6 bases). V lost 3 bases and J 3 bases, leaving 14 bases between the germline ends. Germline V gene sequence: CDR1 SGDLS, CDR2 YYNGEE. There are 15 residues in the CDR3. This CDR3 is CASSGTEFGTDTQYF. CDR3 sequence (DNA): TGTGCCAGCAGCGGGACAGAATTCGGGACAGATACGCAGTATTTT.

This clonotype was counted at least ten times. V is TRBV20-1 and J is TRBJ2-7, with 12 bases that match TRBD2. The ends lost 5 bases at V and 5 bases at J; junction bases unmatched: 16. Per germline, CDR1 DFQATT and CDR2 SNEGSKA (reference sequence). The CDR3 is 17 residues long. CDR3 loop: CSALGLAGGSSRNEQYF. The CDR3 DNA is TGCAGTGCTCTTGGGCTAGCGGGAGGGTCATCGCGGAACGAGCAGTACTTC.

The V call is TRBV10-3, the J call TRBJ2-1; TRBD2 aligns across 7 bases. The ends lost 8 bases at V and 10 bases at J; junction bases unmatched: 5. The CDR3 covers 11 residues. The germline CDR1 and CDR2 sequences are ENHRY and SYGVKD. Written as DNA, the CDR3 is TGTGCCATCGGGGGGGTAGGGGAGCAGTTCTTC. Its translation is CAIGGVGEQFF.

In its sample, this clonotype was seen many times. V and J are TRBV12-3 or TRBV12-4 and TRBJ2-2; 10 bases are shared with TRBD1. V dropped 7 bases and J dropped 4; count of bases not matched to a gene: 6. The length of the CDR3 is 15 residues. CDR3 coding DNA: TGTGCCAGCAAAAGACAGGGGGCCGGCACCGGGGAGCTGTTTTTT. Encoded protein: CASKRQGAGTGELFF.

The rearrangement joins TRBV29-1 to TRBJ2-1; D call uncertain. The germline V gene has CDR1 SQVTM and CDR2 ANQGSEA. Trimming took 5 bases from V and 1 from J, leaving 12 bases between them. The length of the CDR3 is 14 residues. The CDR3: CSVIPPQSYNEQFF. CDR3 nucleotide sequence: TGCAGCGTTATCCCCCCCCAGTCCTACAATGAGCAGTTCTTC.

The chain carries TRBV3-1 and TRBJ2-7, with 9 bases fitting TRBD2. Germline loops: CDR1 LGHDT, CDR2 YNNKEL (reference sequence). Trimming removed 7 bases from V and 5 bases from J; junction bases left unmatched: 12. The CDR3 consists of 15 residues. CDR3 residues: CASTHLAGVSDEQYF. CDR3 DNA sequence: TGTGCCAGCACCCACTTAGCGGGAGTATCCGACGAGCAGTACTTC.

The J gene is TRBJ1-4, the V gene TRBV29-1; D unclear. This CDR3 is built from 13 residues. CDR1 SQVTM and CDR2 ANQGSEA come from the germline V gene. The ends were cut back, 4 bases at V and 7 bases at J, with 13 bases in the middle. CDR3 in amino acids: CSVVWAPGEKLFF. CDR3 sequence (DNA): TGCAGCGTTGTCTGGGCCCCTGGTGAAAAACTGTTTTTT.

This clonotype was seen more than once but under ten times. The chain links TRBV5-1 to TRBJ2-7; D is unresolved. Germline V gene sequence: CDR1 SGHRS, CDR2 YFSETQ. The germline V and J ends were trimmed by 0 bases and 3 bases, with 4 bases remaining between them. This CDR3 is built from 12 residues. CDR3 protein: CASSLDHYEQYF. The CDR3 bases are TGCGCCAGCAGCTTGGACCACTACGAGCAGTACTTC.

The CDR3 DNA sequence: TGTGCCAGCAGCGACCGGGACACCACTGAAGCTTTCTTT. The encoded protein is CASSDRDTTEAFF. The V call is TRBV9, the J call TRBJ1-1; tentative D call: TRBD1 (6 bases). CDR3 size: 13 residues. Trimming shortened V by 3 bases and J by 4 bases, and 10 bases separated the two germline ends. Germline CDR1 is SGDLS and CDR2 is YYNGEE.

This clonotype has just a few counts. V is TRBV20-1 and J is TRBJ1-5; 8 nucleotides line up with TRBD1. Germline CDR1 is DFQATT and CDR2 is SNEGSKA (reference sequence). V dropped 6 bases and J dropped 4; count of bases not matched to a gene: 8. CDR3 length: 14 amino acids. The CDR3 protein is CSASDRDLNQPQHF. CDR3 bases: TGCAGTGCCTCGGACAGGGACTTAAATCAGCCCCAGCATTTT.